The 25 T cell receptor beta chains reported below all come from one sample, sequenced in a study of blood T cell repertoires in COVID-19. Sequenced by immunoSEQ multiplex PCR; TCRdb stores in-frame clones only, minus some. This sample has some 280,000 clones; about 88% occur once, and the top ten carry about an eighth. Sequenced input: peripheral blood. The receptors originated from a woman aged 55-70 years with acute or convalescent COVID-19.

The V and J genes are TRBV19 and TRBJ2-1; 8 nucleotides agree with TRBD1. The trim removed 3 bases at V and 11 bases at J, leaving 3 bases unmatched. This CDR3 contains 12 residues. Per the germline V gene, CDR1 is LNHDA and CDR2 is SQIVND (reference sequence). CDR3 nucleotide sequence: TGTGCCAGTAGTATCCAGGGGGCCCAGCAGTTCTTC. This sequence encodes CASSIQGAQQFF.

The rearrangement joins TRBV9 to TRBJ1-1; no clear D gene. The CDR3 runs to 15 residues. Trimming removed 0 bases from V and 0 bases from J, with 9 bases in between. Germline V lookup: CDR1 SGDLS, CDR2 YYNGEE. The CDR3, as DNA: TGTGCCAGCAGCGTAGGTATCTCGTTGAACACTGAAGCTTTCTTT. Encoded protein: CASSVGISLNTEAFF.

The chain joins TRBV11-2 to TRBJ2-5, with TRBD2 identical over 12 bases. CDR3 length: 15 residues. After removal of 5 bases from V and 4 bases from J, the junction contained 5 bases not matched to a gene. Germline loops: CDR1 SGHAT, CDR2 FQNNGV. The CDR3 coding sequence is TGTGCCAGCAGCAAGCCTAGCGGGGGGGCAGAGACCCAGTACTTC. This translates into CASSKPSGGAETQYF.

CDR3 in DNA: TGTGCCATAAAAAGGACAGTAGTTCACGCTGGGGCCAACGTCCTGACTTTC. As protein: CAIKRTVVHAGANVLTF. The rearrangement links TRBV28 to TRBJ2-6, with D maybe TRBD1 (6 bases). V was pared by 10 bases and J by 2 bases, with 21 bases between. The CDR3 spans 17 residues. The germline gives CDR1 MDHEN, CDR2 SYDVKM.

The chain is built from TRBV20-1 and TRBJ2-3; D tentatively fits TRBD1 or TRBD2 (6 bases each). Germline CDR1 is DFQATT and CDR2 is SNEGSKA (reference sequence). The CDR3 is made up of 15 amino acids. Trimming removed 3 bases from V and 0 bases from J, with 13 bases in between. In DNA, the CDR3 is TGCAGTGCTAGTGACAGGACTACTAGCACAGATACGCAGTATTTT. This sequence encodes CSASDRTTSTDTQYF.

The CDR3 DNA follows: TGTGCCAGCAGTTCCCTCCGCCAGGGCCCTGAAGCTTTCTTT. Translating gives CASSSLRQGPEAFF. The J gene is TRBJ1-1, the V gene TRBV6-2 or TRBV6-3; TRBD1 might be the D (5 bases). The CDR3 sequence is 14 residues long. The germline V gene has CDR1 MNHEY and CDR2 SVGEGT. V shed 4 bases and J shed 6 bases, with 15 bases lying between them.

J is TRBJ1-1 and V is TRBV7-3; D unclear. This CDR3 region has 12 residues. Trimming removed 2 bases from V and 8 bases from J, with 9 bases in between. CDR1 and CDR2 (germline): SGHTA, FQGTGA. This chain's CDR3 is CASSLQEEEAFF. The CDR3, as DNA: TGTGCCAGCAGCTTACAGGAGGAAGAAGCTTTCTTT.

The chain combines TRBV6-5 with TRBJ1-6, with TRBD1 matching 7 bases. CDR1 and CDR2 from the germline V gene are MNHEY and SVGAGI. The CDR3 consists of 15 residues. Losses at the gene ends were 0 bases for V and 9 bases for J; bases not matched to a gene: 5. The CDR3 protein is CASSYSTGRVSPLHF. The CDR3 region has the DNA TGTGCCAGCAGTTACTCGACAGGGCGGGTTTCACCCCTCCACTTT.

This sequence joins TRBV2 and TRBJ2-5; 7 bases map to TRBD2. Germline V gene lookup returns CDR1 SNHLY and CDR2 FYNNEI. The CDR3 spans 16 residues. V was pared by 5 bases and J by 5 bases, with 14 bases of the junction left unmatched. Here the CDR3 reads CASSQHLGREIETQYF. CDR3 DNA sequence: TGTGCCAGCAGTCAGCATCTTGGGCGGGAGATTGAGACCCAGTACTTC. Variable domain in full (rest from reference TRBV2 and TRBJ2-5): EPEVTQTPSHQVTQMGQEVILRCVPISNHLYFYWYRQILGQKVEFLVSFYNNEISEKSEIFDDQFSVERPDGSNFTLKIRSTKLEDSAMYFCASSQHLGREIETQYFGPGTRLLVL.

The chain is built from TRBV14 and TRBJ1-3, with D uncertain. CDR3 size: 15 residues. The germline CDR1 and CDR2 sequences are SGHDN and FVKESK. Trimming shortened V by 4 bases and J by 4 bases, and 14 bases separated the two germline ends. CDR3 sequence reads: CASSPLRKSGNTIYF. For the CDR3, the DNA is TGTGCCAGCAGCCCCCTGCGGAAATCAGGAAACACCATATATTTT.

V gene TRBV7-6 combines with J gene TRBJ1-3; 9 nucleotides line up with TRBD1. The CDR3 is 15 amino acids. Trimming took 4 bases from V and 9 from J; bases not matched to a gene: 10. Per the germline V gene, CDR1 is SGHVS and CDR2 is FNYEAQ. The DNA for the CDR3 is TGTGCCAGCAGCTCCCCTTGGGACAGGGATTCCACCATATATTTT. Its protein product is CASSSPWDRDSTIYF. Full variable domain (outside the CDR3, taken from reference TRBV7-6 and TRBJ1-3): GAGVSQSPRYKVTKRGQDVALRCDPISGHVSLYWYRQALGQGPEFLTYFNYEAQQDKSGLPNDRFSAERPEGSISTLTIQRTEQRDSAMYRCASSSPWDRDSTIYFGEGSWLTVV.

The chain employs TRBV27 and TRBJ1-1, with TRBD1 identical over 10 bases. CDR3 size: 17 residues. The V gene's germline CDR1 is MNHEY and CDR2 SMNVEV (reference sequence). V lost 2 bases, J lost 1 base, and 7 bases stayed unmatched. The CDR3 is CASSLIRDRGTNTEAFF. The CDR3 coding sequence is TGTGCCAGCAGTTTAATAAGGGACAGGGGTACGAACACTGAAGCTTTCTTT.

The chain joins TRBV28 to TRBJ2-1; TRBD1 might be the D (6 bases). V lost 5 bases to trimming and J lost 10 bases, with 9 bases between them. Germline V gene lookup returns CDR1 MDHEN and CDR2 SYDVKM. This CDR3 contains 11 residues. The CDR3 reads CASSPQGEQFF. The CDR3 region has the DNA TGTGCCAGCAGTCCTCAGGGGGAGCAGTTCTTC.

The chain recombines TRBV30 with TRBJ1-5, with D tentatively TRBD1 (6 bases). Germline CDR1 reads GTSNPN; CDR2 reads SVGIG (reference sequence). V lost 3 bases and J 2 bases, leaving 11 bases between the germline ends. The CDR3 spans 14 residues. The CDR3 DNA sequence: TGTGCCTGGAGCGCAGGGGCGGGCAATCAGCCCCAGCATTTT. Amino acid sequence: CAWSAGAGNQPQHF.

The J gene is TRBJ1-2, the V gene TRBV5-5; D may be TRBD1 (5 bases). There are 13 residues in the CDR3. Germline loops: CDR1 SGHKS, CDR2 YYEKEE (reference sequence). V lost 5 bases, J lost 8 bases, and 16 bases lay in between. The CDR3 bases are TGTGCCAGCAGAACGGGACTGCCTCTGGGCTACACCTTC. It translates to CASRTGLPLGYTF.

The genes are TRBV14 and TRBJ1-4, with 8 bases aligning to TRBD1. This CDR3 is 15 amino acids long. Germline lookup yields CDR1 SGHDN and CDR2 FVKESK. Losses at the gene ends were 5 bases for V and 7 bases for J; bases not matched to a gene: 9. The CDR3: CASSNRQGTSEKLFF. CDR3 nucleotide sequence: TGTGCCAGCAGCAACCGACAGGGGACGAGTGAAAAACTGTTTTTT. The variable domain in full, with the rest retrieved from reference TRBV14 and TRBJ1-4, is EAGVTQFPSHSVIEKGQTVTLRCDPISGHDNLYWYRRVMGKEIKFLLHFVKESKQDESGMPNNRFLAERTGGTYSTLKVQPAELEDSGVYFCASSNRQGTSEKLFFGSGTQLSVL.

This chain joins TRBV3-1 (or the pseudogene TRBV3-2) and TRBJ1-4; D not resolved. V lost 0 bases, J lost 4 bases, and 12 bases lay in between. Germline lookup yields CDR1 LGHDT and CDR2 YNNKEL (reference sequence). CDR3 length equals 16 residues. The CDR3 sequence is CASSQDPPAGNEKLFF. The CDR3 DNA follows: TGTGCCAGCAGCCAAGATCCCCCTGCCGGTAATGAAAAACTGTTTTTT.

The chain is built from TRBV10-3 and TRBJ1-5; perhaps TRBD1 as D (5 bases). In germline, CDR1 is ENHRY, CDR2 SYGVKD. The CDR3 runs 12 residues. Trimming pared 5 bases from V and 4 bases from J, leaving 6 bases between. Written as DNA, the CDR3 is TGTGCCATCAGTCAGGGAAATCAGCCCCAGCATTTT. It encodes CAISQGNQPQHF.

The chain combines TRBV6-2 or TRBV6-3 with TRBJ1-2; tentatively, D is TRBD1 (6 bases). The CDR3 length is 13 residues. Germline V gene lookup returns CDR1 MNHEY and CDR2 SVGEGT. Trimming took off 7 bases at V and 8 bases at J, with 17 bases between the two ends. DNA for the CDR3: TGTGCCAGCACCCCTGTGGCAGGGGAAGGCTACACCTTC. Translating it yields CASTPVAGEGYTF.

V usage is TRBV24-1 and J usage is TRBJ2-7, with a possible D match to TRBD1 (5 bases). The V end lost 0 bases, the J end lost 4 bases, and 6 bases lay between the germline ends. The CDR3 loop spans 13 amino acids. Germline lookup yields CDR1 KGHDR and CDR2 SFDVKD. In DNA, the CDR3 is TGTGCCACCAGTGATTTGCAGGGATACGAGCAGTACTTC. Translation gives CATSDLQGYEQYF.

The chain joins TRBV28 to TRBJ2-5, with 9 nucleotides matching TRBD1. The J segment lost 5 bases and the V segment lost 6 bases, leaving 10 bases of the junction unmatched. CDR1 and CDR2 (germline): MDHEN, SYDVKM. The CDR3 runs 15 residues. This CDR3 is CASRDRGRRHETQYF. The CDR3 DNA follows: TGTGCCAGCAGGGACAGGGGCCGCCGCCATGAGACCCAGTACTTC.

The chain links TRBV4-3 to TRBJ2-1; weak D call: TRBD2 (5 bases). Trimming stripped 0 bases from V and 10 bases from J, with 16 bases between. CDR1 and CDR2 (germline): LGHNA, YSLEER. The CDR3 runs 15 residues. The CDR3 region is CASSQDRARGYEQFF. The CDR3 nucleotides are TGCGCCAGCAGCCAAGATCGGGCACGGGGATACGAGCAGTTCTTC.

This clone was counted only a few times. The genes are TRBV7-2 and TRBJ1-4; D is undetermined. V was clipped by 8 bases and J by 0 bases, with 10 bases between them. CDR3 size: 14 residues. CDR1 is SGHTA and CDR2 is FQGNSA in the germline V gene. The CDR3 coding sequence is TGTGCCAGCGCCTACAGAGCAACTAATGAAAAACTGTTTTTT. This sequence encodes CASAYRATNEKLFF.

The V and J genes are TRBV6-5 and TRBJ1-3; TRBD1 might be the D (5 bases). CDR3 size: 15 residues. V lost 5 bases, J lost 4 bases, and 15 bases lay in between. Germline V gene lookup returns CDR1 MNHEY and CDR2 SVGAGI. CDR3 amino acids: CASSRGQGSGNTIYF. As DNA, the CDR3 is TGTGCCAGCAGTCGAGGCCAGGGATCCGGAAACACCATATATTTT.

The chain carries TRBV27 and TRBJ1-5; D is uncertain. V lost 2 bases, J lost 8 bases, and 22 bases lay in between. The CDR3 has 17 amino acids. CDR1 and CDR2 from the germline V gene are MNHEY and SMNVEV (reference sequence). The CDR3 nucleotides are TGTGCCAGCAGTTTAGCGGCGTCAGGACTCCCCGGGGAGCCCCAGCATTTT. This gives the protein CASSLAASGLPGEPQHF.